This T cell receptor (beta chain) is drawn from a study of T cell clones after liver transplantation. Study-level background: A pre-transplant mixed lymphocyte reaction with TCRbeta sequencing defined graft-donor-reactive clones followed in post-transplant blood. Tolerant meant at least one year fully off immunosuppression without liver enzymes above twice normal. General observations from the study: Small, mixed patient groups and varying post-transplant times limit these conclusions. Circulating graft-donor-reactive CD4 TCRbeta sequences fell significantly post-transplant in most of the 8 subjects.

The germline gives CDR1 SEHNR, CDR2 FQNEAQ (reference sequence). Trimming shortened V by 4 bases and J by 4 bases, and 18 bases separated the two germline ends. The CDR3 runs to 16 residues. The protocol was immunoSEQ multiplex PCR, while the TCRdb copy is restricted to in-frame clones and leaves out a portion. The table shows about 75,000 clones, with around 84% occurring only once. A note on this clone: Its antigen remains unidentified.

Sequences were derived from CD4+ T cells from blood, sampled less than 50 months after liver transplant. The sequence came from a human patient who received a liver transplant. Some T cells here may be from the graft donor. V and J are TRBV7-9 and TRBJ2-3; D is unclear. Written as DNA, the CDR3 is TGTGCCAGCAGCTCCATCGCCGGCGGACCCCCAGATACGCAGTATTTT. It translates to CASSSIAGGPPDTQYF.